This paragraph covers one TCR beta chain sequence. The sample holds other DNA sequences that translate to the same CDR3. The sample is drawn from a study of blood T cell repertoires in COVID-19. TCRdb's copy holds only in-frame clones and misses some; the assay was immunoSEQ multiplex PCR. Of roughly 120,000 clones in the sample, 88% were seen once. The germline gives CDR1 MNHEY, CDR2 SMNVEV (reference sequence). The CDR3 is 13 amino acids. Trimming removed 6 bases from V and 2 bases from J; junction bases left unmatched: 1. The chain uses TRBV27 and TRBJ1-2; 9 bases agree with TRBD1. The TCR was taken from a woman aged 50 to 60 with active or convalescent COVID-19. The material sequenced was peripheral blood. Here the CDR3 reads CASRGTGNYGYTF. The CDR3, as DNA: TGTGCCAGCAGGGGGACAGGGAACTATGGCTACACCTTC.